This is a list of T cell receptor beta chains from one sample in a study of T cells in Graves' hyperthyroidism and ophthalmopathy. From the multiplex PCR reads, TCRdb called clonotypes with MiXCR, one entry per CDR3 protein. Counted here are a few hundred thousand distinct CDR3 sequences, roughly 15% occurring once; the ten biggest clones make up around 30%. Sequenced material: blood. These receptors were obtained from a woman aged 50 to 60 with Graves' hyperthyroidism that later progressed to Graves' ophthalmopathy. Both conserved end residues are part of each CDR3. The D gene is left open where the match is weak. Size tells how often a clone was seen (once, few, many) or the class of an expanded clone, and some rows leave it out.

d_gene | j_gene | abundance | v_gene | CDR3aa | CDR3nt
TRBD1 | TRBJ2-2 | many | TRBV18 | CASSSDRVDTGELFF | TGTGCCAGCTCATCAGACAGGGTGGACACCGGGGAGCTGTTTTTT
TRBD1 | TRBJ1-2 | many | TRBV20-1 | CSARETGSYGYTF | TGCAGTGCTAGAGAGACAGGGAGTTATGGCTACACCTTC
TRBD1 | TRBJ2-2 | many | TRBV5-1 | CASSMPSGTGGELFF | TGCGCCAGCAGCATGCCATCCGGGACAGGGGGTGAGCTGTTTTTT
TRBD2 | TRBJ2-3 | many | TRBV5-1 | CASSFSGRIADTQYF | TGCGCCAGCAGCTTCAGCGGGAGGATAGCAGATACGCAGTATTTT
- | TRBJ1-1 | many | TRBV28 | CASSLYSLPKAFF | TGTGCCAGCAGTTTATATTCCCTGCCTAAAGCTTTCTTT
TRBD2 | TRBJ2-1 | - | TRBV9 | CASSVAGTSGNEQFF | TGTGCCAGCAGCGTAGCTGGGACTAGCGGGAATGAGCAGTTCTTC
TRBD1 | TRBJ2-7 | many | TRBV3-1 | CASSHGTGTHEQYF | TGTGCCAGCAGCCATGGGACAGGGACCCACGAGCAGTACTTC
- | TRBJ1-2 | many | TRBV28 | CASSSSDGDGYTF | TGTGCCAGCAGTTCCTCGGACGGTGACGGCTACACCTTC
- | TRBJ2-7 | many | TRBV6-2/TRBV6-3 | CASSYFGLPGNEQYF | TGTGCCAGCAGTTACTTCGGACTCCCCGGGAACGAGCAGTACTTC
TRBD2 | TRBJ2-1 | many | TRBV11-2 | CASSPSGRAFNEQFF | TGTGCCAGCAGCCCTAGCGGGAGGGCCTTCAATGAGCAGTTCTTC
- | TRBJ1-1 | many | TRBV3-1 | CASSQDLVNTEAFF | TGTGCCAGCAGCCAAGATCTTGTGAACACTGAAGCTTTCTTT